This record covers a single T cell receptor (beta chain). Its antigen is unknown. Naive CD8 isolation took CD45RO-negative cells positively selected for CCR7 and excluded terminally differentiated effector memory CD45RA+ cells. The data were obtained in a study of shared clonotypes between healthy human individuals. The study, taken as a whole, reports: What rarefaction showed was incomplete sorted-subset sequencing despite large depth.

The CDR3 has 17 residues. CDR1 is SGHTA, CDR2 FQGNSA, per germline. The J segment lost 4 bases and the V segment lost 0 bases, leaving 8 bases of the junction unmatched. Measured with immunoSEQ multiplex PCR; TCRdb has only the in-frame clones, and not every one. Here the sample spans 550,000 to 600,000 clones, roughly 98% being singletons. This clonotype was obtained from a man aged 25 to 45 in good health. The material sequenced was naive CD8+ T cells sorted from blood. The chain links TRBV7-2 to TRBJ2-1; 8 bases agree with TRBD2. As DNA, the CDR3 is TGTGCCAGCAGCTTAGCCATGGGACTAGGGGTTTACAATGAGCAGTTCTTC. Protein: CASSLAMGLGVYNEQFF.